Listed here are 26 T cell receptor beta chains from one sample, sequenced in a study of CD8+ T cells in alopecia areata. It was with CD4, CD8alpha, NKG2D, NKG2ACE and other markers that pooled cutaneous lymph node cells were sorted. Reverse transcribed after extraction, RNA yielded cDNA as the sequencing template. Sequenced by immunoSEQ multiplex PCR; TCRdb stores in-frame clones only, minus some. The sample lists 200,000 to 300,000 clones, none appearing once, the ten largest making up 1.2%. Sequencing was carried out using CD4+ T cells sorted from a lymph node. These receptors were taken from a C3H/HeJ mouse with alopecia areata. For the strain, the MHC haplotype given is H2-k.

The table lists this clone with a few counts. Gene labels here are mouse ones. The CDR3 loop reads CASSQDWGDKDTQYF. Incomplete CDR3 DNA: TGTGCCAGCAGCCAAGACTGGGGGGATAAAGAC. V and J are TRBV5 and TRBJ2-5; TRBD2 aligns across 8 bases. The read ends 4 residues early relative to the CDR3; the germline J gene fills the gap. This CDR3 is 15 amino acids long. Germline assignment: CDR1 LGHNA and CDR2 YNLKQL (reference sequence).

As concerns this clone: All gene names here are mouse names. The read is 4 residues too short to cover the CDR3 end, so that end is filled in from the germline J gene. Within the sample, other DNA sequences also encode this same CDR3. This chain joins TRBV13-1 and TRBJ2-3; D perhaps matches TRBD1 (5 bases). This CDR3 is built from 14 residues. Germline CDR1 and CDR2: NSHNY and SYGAGN. Trimming stripped 3 bases from V and 0 bases from J, with 8 bases between. The CDR3 sequence is CASSGQGSAETLYF. CDR3 bases read: TGTGCCAGCAGTGGGCAGGGAAGTGCAGAA.

This clone was counted between two and nine times. The gene names given are mouse names. The CDR3 end lies 4 residues beyond the end of the read and is filled in from the germline J gene. The rearrangement uses TRBV17 and TRBJ2-3; D is perhaps TRBD1 (7 bases). Germline V gene data show CDR1 as MNHDT and CDR2 as YYDKIL. The V gene lost 5 bases and the J gene lost 0 bases, with 9 bases spanning the gap. This CDR3 spans 14 amino acids. CDR3: CASSQGGSAETLYF. The part of the CDR3 DNA that was read is TGTGCTAGCAGTCAGGGGGGTAGTGCAGAA.

This clone has more than one count but fewer than ten. Mouse gene names apply. The read falls 3 residues short of the CDR3 end, and the missing part is taken from the germline J gene. The V and J genes are TRBV1 and TRBJ1-6, with D maybe TRBD1 (6 bases). TRBJ1-6 is reported as an ORF; its role is uncertain. The germline V gene has CDR1 NSQYPW and CDR2 LRSPGD (reference sequence). The CDR3 length is 15 residues. The V end was cut by 0 bases, the J end by 9 bases, with 12 bases between. CDR3 loop: CTCSADGGRASPLYF. The sequenced CDR3 bases are TGCACCTGCAGTGCAGATGGGGGGCGCGCTTCGCCC.

This clone has only a few counts. Gene and germline names: mouse. Read sequence stops 4 residues before the CDR3 end, and the germline J gene provides the missing end. V is TRBV13-3 and J is TRBJ2-3, with a tentative D call TRBD1 (5 bases). V lost 1 base and J lost 3, with 15 bases in between. This CDR3 is built from 16 residues. Germline values: CDR1 NNHDY, CDR2 SYVADS. The CDR3 DNA, read in part, is TGTGCCAGCAGTGATAAGGCAGGGAATGGAGCAGAA. It specifies CASSDKAGNGAE. The full CDR3 reads CASSDKAGNGAETLYF.

This clone has only a few counts. Mouse gene names and germline throughout. Read data end 4 residues before the CDR3 end; the end is taken from the germline J gene. This rearrangement joins TRBV13-2 to TRBJ1-2, with 10 bases that match TRBD1. The CDR3 runs to 15 residues. From germline, CDR1 is NNHNN and CDR2 SYGAGS (reference sequence). J was trimmed by 4 bases and V by 0 bases; bases with no gene match: 3. The DNA read from the CDR3 is TGTGCCAGCGGTGATGCTTGGGACAGGGGCTCC. Encoded protein: CASGDAWDRGS. The whole CDR3 reads CASGDAWDRGSDYTF.

This clone came up a few times. Gene labels here are mouse ones. The CDR3 end falls 4 residues outside the read, so it is completed with the germline J gene. This sequence joins TRBV19 and TRBJ2-7; 9 nucleotides agree with TRBD2. The CDR3 consists of 13 residues. Per the germline V gene, CDR1 is FNHDT and CDR2 is SITEND (reference sequence). With 6 bases clipped from V and 3 bases from J, the junction kept 4 bases outside the gene matches. The CDR3 spells CASTGTGSYEQYF. CDR3 DNA, as far as it was read: TGTGCCAGCACCGGGACTGGGAGCTAT.

Concerning this clone: Gene names and germline match the mouse. The CDR3 end falls 4 residues outside the read, so it is completed with the germline J gene. The chain joins TRBV13-1 to TRBJ1-2; maybe TRBD1 (5 bases). CDR3 length: 16 residues. CDR1 is NSHNY, CDR2 SYGAGN, per germline. Between the trimmed V and J ends, which lost 2 bases and 0 bases, there was a span of 14 bases. CDR3 in amino acids: CASSDSGRSSNSDYTF. Incomplete CDR3 DNA: TGTGCCAGCAGTGACTCAGGGCGCTCCTCAAACTCC.

This clone was counted only a few times. The listed genes are named as in mouse. The observed sequence ends 4 residues before the CDR3 terminus, with the missing tail filled in from the germline J gene. The chain carries TRBV17 and TRBJ2-3, with TRBD2 identical over 11 bases. Trimming removed 6 bases from V and 0 bases from J; junction bases left unmatched: 5. The length of the CDR3 is 16 residues. Germline V gene data show CDR1 as MNHDT and CDR2 as YYDKIL. CDR3 amino acids: CASRRTGGNSAETLYF. Incomplete CDR3 DNA: TGTGCTAGCAGGAGGACTGGGGGGAATAGTGCAGAA.

This clone was detected only a few times. A much larger clone differs by one base, so this may be a read error. The gene symbols are mouse symbols. The CDR3 is cut off 4 residues early in the read; its end comes from the germline J gene. At the DNA level, this CDR3 is encoded by other sequences in the same sample as well. This chain connects TRBV13-3 to TRBJ1-2; 7 nucleotides match TRBD1. The CDR3 extends over 13 amino acids. In germline, CDR1 is NNHDY, CDR2 SYVADS. V trimming: 1 base; J trimming: 3 bases; junction bases outside the gene matches: 0. CDR3 bases read: TGTGCCAGCAGTGATCAGGGGGACTCC. Protein product: CASSDQGDS. The entire CDR3 protein reads CASSDQGDSDYTF.

This clone was detected a few times. Being one base from a much bigger clone, this may be a read error. The gene names given are mouse names. The missing CDR3 end, 4 residues past where the read stops, is filled in from the germline J gene. The chain uses TRBV13-3 and TRBJ2-3; 8 bases match TRBD2. Germline V gene data show CDR1 as NNHDY and CDR2 as SYVADS. This CDR3 contains 15 residues. The V gene end was trimmed by 1 base and the J gene end by 1 base; junction bases not matched to a gene: 2. The CDR3 spells CASSDSLGGAETLYF. The covered CDR3 bases are TGTGCCAGCAGTGATTCACTGGGGGGTGCAGAA.

This clone showed up just a few times. Genes and germline are mouse. The DNA read from the CDR3 is TGTGCCTGGAGTGCCGGAGGGGGCTCCTATGCT. Its protein is CAWSAGGGSYA. The entire CDR3 reads CAWSAGGGSYAEQFF. The chain carries TRBV31 and TRBJ2-1; a possible D gene is TRBD1 (7 bases). The observed sequence ends 4 residues before the CDR3 terminus, with the missing tail filled in from the germline J gene. Germline values: CDR1 GKSSPN, CDR2 SITVG. V was cut by 2 bases and J by 3 bases, with 14 bases left in between. This CDR3 is 15 amino acids long.

Comment on this clone: A much bigger clone sits one base away, suggesting this may be a read error. The germline and genes are mouse ones. The read comes to an end 4 residues before the CDR3 does, leaving the germline J gene to fill in the end. Other nucleotide sequences from this sample produce the same CDR3. The chain couples TRBV19 to TRBJ2-1; D is unresolved. The length of the CDR3 is 12 residues. Trimming removed 5 bases from V and 1 base from J, with 4 bases in between. CDR1 and CDR2 from the germline V gene are FNHDT and SITEND (reference sequence). Here the CDR3 reads CASSLNYAEQFF. The sequenced part of the CDR3 DNA is TGTGCCAGCAGCCTAAACTATGCT.

Regarding this clone: Mouse germline and gene names are used. The read finishes 4 residues shy of the CDR3 end, and the germline J gene is used to complete it. The chain combines TRBV5 with TRBJ2-5; D is possibly TRBD1 (6 bases). Germline assignment: CDR1 LGHNA and CDR2 YNLKQL (reference sequence). CDR3 length: 14 residues. CDR3 DNA, as far as it was read: TGTGCCAGCAGCCAACCAGGGGAGGGAGAC. This encodes CASSQPGEGD. The full CDR3 reads CASSQPGEGDTQYF.

Concerning this clone: These gene names are mouse names. Read sequence stops 4 residues before the CDR3 end, and the germline J gene provides the missing end. The chain carries TRBV17 and TRBJ2-2; 9 nucleotides match TRBD2. The CDR3 totals 16 residues. With V trimmed by 0 bases and J by 4 bases, 3 bases remained unmatched. Germline V CDR1 and CDR2: MNHDT, YYDKIL. CDR3 DNA, as far as it was read: TGTGCTAGCAGTAGAGATCTGGGGGGGGGCACCGGG. This encodes CASSRDLGGGTG. From start to end, the CDR3 is CASSRDLGGGTGQLYF.

With regard to this clone: Each gene name is a mouse one. Coverage ceases 4 residues before the CDR3 finishes, and the germline J gene fills in the end. V is TRBV13-1 and J is TRBJ2-5; weak D call: TRBD1 (6 bases). The V and J ends lost 3 bases and 3 bases respectively, with 11 bases between them. Germline CDR1 is NSHNY and CDR2 is SYGAGN. The CDR3 loop spans 14 amino acids. The CDR3 loop reads CASSGSGQQDTQYF. The covered CDR3 bases are TGTGCCAGCAGTGGTTCGGGACAACAAGAC.

This clone has just a few counts. The genes are named according to mouse. Read sequence stops 4 residues before the CDR3 end, and the germline J gene provides the missing end. The rearrangement uses TRBV31 and TRBJ2-5; 9 bases are a match to TRBD2. CDR3 length: 14 residues. V was clipped by 2 bases and J by 3 bases; unmatched bases: 3. CDR1 is GKSSPN and CDR2 is SITVG in the germline V gene. The part of the CDR3 DNA that was read is TGTGCCTGGAGTGGGGGACTGGGACAAGAC. This translates into CAWSGGLGQD. The whole CDR3 region reads CAWSGGLGQDTQYF.

Only a few counts were recorded for this clone. Gene names are mouse gene names. Read data end 3 residues before the CDR3 end; the end is taken from the germline J gene. The chain combines TRBV19 with TRBJ1-6; TRBD1 might be the D (6 bases). TRBJ1-6 is an ORF for which the function is uncertain. This CDR3 is built from 14 residues. Germline V gene data show CDR1 as FNHDT and CDR2 as SITEND (reference sequence). Trimming pared 10 bases from V and 1 base from J, leaving 12 bases between. The DNA read from the CDR3 is TGTGCCGCGGGGACAAAGTCCTATAATTCGCCC. This gives the protein CAAGTKSYNSP. The full-length CDR3 reads as CAAGTKSYNSPLYF.

In regard to this clone: Genes and germline come from the mouse. The CDR3 is cut off 4 residues early in the read; its end comes from the germline J gene. The chain links TRBV26 to TRBJ1-2, with TRBD1 matching over 11 bases. The ends lost 10 bases at V and 4 bases at J; junction bases unmatched: 5. The CDR3 has 13 amino acids. CDR1 and CDR2 (germline): KGHPV, FQNQEV (reference sequence). The DNA read from the CDR3 is TGTGCCAACGGACAGGGGGCGGGCTCC. This encodes CANGQGAGS. The full CDR3 sequence reads CANGQGAGSDYTF. The variable domain in full, with the rest retrieved from reference TRBV26 and TRBJ1-2, is NSKVIQTPRYLVKGQGQKAKMRCIPEKGHPVVFWYQQNKNNEFKFLINFQNQEVLQQIDMTEKRFSAECPSNSPCSLEIQSSEAGDSALYLCANGQGAGSDYTFGSGTRLLVI.

A few counts support this clone. Genes and germline are mouse. The part of the CDR3 DNA that was read is TGTGCCAGCAGCCAAGCGGGACATCCAGAA. It is translated as CASSQAGHPE. The whole CDR3 region reads CASSQAGHPETLYF. The chain carries TRBV5 and TRBJ2-3, with a tentative D call TRBD1 (6 bases). The read gets to within 4 residues of the CDR3 end, and the germline J gene fills in the rest. CDR3 length equals 14 residues. The V gene lost 1 base and the J gene lost 4 bases, with 9 bases spanning the gap. Germline V gene sequence: CDR1 LGHNA, CDR2 YNLKQL (reference sequence).

A word on this clone: Gene names and germline match the mouse. Read sequence stops 3 residues before the CDR3 end, and the germline J gene provides the missing end. At the DNA level, this CDR3 is encoded by other sequences in the same sample as well. The V and J genes are TRBV13-3 and TRBJ1-6; no definite D call. TRBJ1-6 carries the ORF label, with uncertain function. Germline assignment: CDR1 NNHDY and CDR2 SYVADS. V lost 3 bases and J 6 bases, leaving 4 bases between the germline ends. The CDR3 has 12 amino acids. The CDR3 DNA, read in part, is TGTGCCAGCAGTGCCATTAATTCGCCC. Protein sequence: CASSAINSP. The whole CDR3 protein is CASSAINSPLYF.

This clone has only a few counts. Mouse names are used for the genes. The CDR3 is cut off 4 residues early in the read; its end comes from the germline J gene. V usage is TRBV13-1 and J usage is TRBJ1-2; D perhaps matches TRBD1 (5 bases). V lost 7 bases to trimming and J lost 1 base, with 8 bases between them. Germline values: CDR1 NSHNY, CDR2 SYGAGN. The CDR3 contains 12 residues. The CDR3: CASRTKNSDYTF. The covered CDR3 bases are TGTGCCAGCCGGACAAAAAACTCC.

This clone was detected only a few times. Mouse germline and gene names are used. With the read ending 4 residues before the CDR3 end, the germline J gene is used to fill in that end. The chain links TRBV1 to TRBJ1-2, with a possible D match to TRBD1 (6 bases). The CDR3 extends over 13 amino acids. The ends were cut back, 8 bases at V and 1 base at J, with 11 bases in the middle. Germline assignment: CDR1 NSQYPW and CDR2 LRSPGD (reference sequence). The CDR3 sequence is CTCARDKNSDYTF. The part of the CDR3 DNA that was read is TGCACCTGCGCCCGGGACAAAAACTCC.

As concerns this clone: Germline and genes: mouse. The CDR3 extends 4 residues past the end of the read, so its final part is completed from the germline J gene. Other nucleotide sequences in the sample specify the same CDR3. The chain carries TRBV13-1 and TRBJ2-3, with 7 bases identical to TRBD2. CDR3 length: 15 residues. Germline trimming cut 0 bases from V and 2 bases from J; bases unmatched to any gene: 3. Per the germline V gene, CDR1 is NSHNY and CDR2 is SYGAGN. The CDR3 region is CASSDAGGDAETLYF. CDR3 DNA (partial): TGTGCCAGCAGTGATGCCGGGGGGGATGCAGAA.

This clone was observed a few times. The genes and germline here are from mouse. With the read ending 3 residues before the CDR3 end, the germline J gene is used to fill in that end. This sequence joins TRBV19 and TRBJ1-6; D unresolved. TRBJ1-6 is an ORF for which the function is uncertain. The CDR3 length is 14 residues. V lost 5 bases to trimming and J lost 0 bases, with 6 bases between them. Germline CDR1 FNHDT, CDR2 SITEND (reference sequence). CDR3 DNA (partial): TGTGCCAGCAGCAAAAATTCCTATAATTCGCCC. Amino acid sequence: CASSKNSYNSP. The full-length CDR3 reads as CASSKNSYNSPLYF.

A word on this clone: The genes are named according to mouse. Read data end 4 residues before the CDR3 end; the end is taken from the germline J gene. The chain employs TRBV17 and TRBJ2-7; 7 bases are a match to TRBD2. The germline V gene encodes CDR1 MNHDT and CDR2 YYDKIL. CDR3 length: 14 amino acids. The V and J ends lost 2 bases and 3 bases, in that order; junction bases with no gene match: 4. CDR3: CASSRRRGGYEQYF. CDR3 bases read: TGTGCTAGCAGTAGACGTCGGGGGGGCTAT. Looking up the rest from reference TRBV17 and TRBJ2-7 gives the full variable domain: DTTVKQNPRYKLARVGKPVNLICSQTMNHDTMYWYQKKPNQAPKLLLFYYDKILNREADTFEKFQSSRPNNSFCSLYIGSAGLEYSAMYLCASSRRRGGYEQYFGPGTRLTVL.